This TCR beta chain was found in a study of metastatic and nonmetastatic thyroid tumors. Each patient went into thyroid surgery without having received any treatment. From the PCR reads, TCRdb re-called clones with MiXCR. The table includes some 93,000 clones, roughly 12% detected once. Germline loops: CDR1 SGHVS, CDR2 FQNEAQ. CDR3 length equals 15 residues. V lost 2 bases to trimming and J lost 7 bases, with 17 bases between them. The chain employs TRBV7-8 and TRBJ1-2; D may be TRBD1 (6 bases). This sequence was found in a female donor with papillary thyroid cancer or a benign thyroid nodule (not recorded which). Some clones in this sample may be carry-over from other donors' samples. Sequencing was done on a sample of blood. CDR3 loop: CASSLRWGGPSGYTF. The CDR3 bases are TGTGCCAGCAGCTTAAGGTGGGGGGGGCCCAGTGGCTACACCTTC.